What follows is one T cell receptor beta chain and its context. Participants came from about 23 US areas, aged about 18 to 100 years. In assigning cohorts, the study relied on participant-reported clinical history. Cohort 3 recovery required two negative PCRs, clearance, or symptom resolution. The data belong to a study of blood T cell repertoires in COVID-19. Under the authors' procedure: Amplification of reference gene primers was used by the study to estimate nucleated cell counts. TCRdb's copy holds only in-frame clones and misses some; the assay was immunoSEQ multiplex PCR. V, J and clone size derive from that table, while D and trimming were established from the DNA sequence. The sample lists roughly 310,000 clones; over 85% were seen once. V was clipped by 2 bases and J by 2 bases; unmatched bases: 6. Looked up from germline, CDR1 is MNHEY and CDR2 is SVGEGT. The length of the CDR3 is 16 residues.

The sequence came from a man aged 55 to 70 who had recovered from COVID-19. The specimen was PBMCs or T cells enriched from blood (not recorded which). The rearrangement joins TRBV6-2 or TRBV6-3 to TRBJ2-3; 8 bases map to TRBD1. CDR3 amino acids: CASSYPRDRTTDTQYF. CDR3 DNA: TGTGCCAGCAGTTACCCAAGGGACAGGACCACAGATACGCAGTATTTT.